A single sample is the source of the 11 T cell receptor beta chains below, sequenced in a study of cytomegalovirus exposure and HLA in healthy donors. With 60 Vbeta and 13 Jbeta primers, the PCR was carried out. Profiled with immunoSEQ multiplex PCR; TCRdb holds only in-frame clones, not every one. The table includes about 170,000 clones, roughly 73% detected once. The specimen was PBMCs. Receptors originate from a female donor in good health and CMV-seronegative.

V usage is TRBV18 and J usage is TRBJ1-1; a weak D match, TRBD1 (5 bases). The CDR3 contains 17 residues. V was trimmed by 5 bases and J by 3 bases, leaving 22 bases between them. Germline V gene lookup returns CDR1 KGHSH and CDR2 LQKENI. The CDR3 spells CASSSGLKGRGDTEAFF. Written as DNA, the CDR3 is TGTGCCAGCTCATCCGGACTCAAGGGGCGGGGGGACACTGAAGCTTTCTTT.

The chain uses TRBV4-2 and TRBJ2-7; the match to TRBD2 covers 10 bases. V trimming: 5 bases; J trimming: 1 base; junction bases outside the gene matches: 5. This CDR3 is built from 15 residues. The germline gives CDR1 LGHNA, CDR2 YNFKEQ. CDR3 bases: TGTGCCAGCAGCTCTGGACTAGCGGAATCCTACGAGCAGTACTTC. Encoded protein: CASSSGLAESYEQYF.

The chain is built from TRBV7-2 and TRBJ1-3, with a tentative D call TRBD1 (5 bases). V was shortened by 6 bases and J by 2 bases, with 11 bases between the two germline ends. This CDR3 spans 14 amino acids. Germline-derived CDR1 and CDR2 are SGHTA and FQGNSA. Written as DNA, the CDR3 is TGTGCCAGCAGTTTTGCAGGGACTGGAAACACCATATATTTT. Protein: CASSFAGTGNTIYF.

The rearrangement uses TRBV5-6 and TRBJ2-5, with TRBD2 as a possible D gene (6 bases). Germline V gives CDR1 SGHDT, CDR2 YYEEEE. CDR3 length equals 14 residues. The V end lost 3 bases, the J end lost 4 bases, and 13 bases lay between the germline ends. The CDR3 DNA is TGTGCCAGCAGCTCCGAGGACTATTCAGAGACCCAGTACTTC. Translating it yields CASSSEDYSETQYF.

This chain joins TRBV6-1 and TRBJ2-5; TRBD2 agrees at 8 bases. V lost 7 bases and J lost 5; bases outside the gene matches: 12. Germline V gene sequence: CDR1 MNHNS, CDR2 SASEGT. The CDR3 contains 15 residues. The DNA for the CDR3 is TGTGCCAGCACGGGGGGGCTGGGCCCATGGGAGACCCAGTACTTC. It is translated as CASTGGLGPWETQYF.

This clone has a handful of counts. This chain uses TRBV28 with TRBJ1-5; no clear D gene. V was clipped by 2 bases and J by 6 bases, with 5 bases between them. CDR3 length: 12 residues. The germline V gene has CDR1 MDHEN and CDR2 SYDVKM. The CDR3 DNA reads TGTGCCAGCAGTTTACTTGTTCAGCCCCAGCATTTT. Residues: CASSLLVQPQHF. Full variable domain (missing parts from reference TRBV28 and TRBJ1-5): DVKVTQSSRYLVKRTGEKVFLECVQDMDHENMFWYRQDPGLGLRLIYFSYDVKMKEKGDIPEGYSVSREKKERFSLILESASTNQTSMYLCASSLLVQPQHFGDGTRLSIL.

The V and J genes are TRBV5-4 and TRBJ2-1; 11 nucleotides align to TRBD2. J gave up 0 bases and V 3 bases, and 8 bases lay outside the gene matches. The V gene's germline CDR1 is SGHNT and CDR2 YYREEE (reference sequence). This CDR3 contains 18 residues. The CDR3 coding sequence is TGTGCCAGCAGCTGGGGGGTAGCGGGGGGGAGCTCCTACAATGAGCAGTTCTTC. Its protein is CASSWGVAGGSSYNEQFF.

This clone was counted a single time. This chain connects TRBV5-1 to TRBJ2-1; no definite D call. The CDR3 totals 14 residues. Looked up from germline, CDR1 is SGHRS and CDR2 is YFSETQ. The V gene lost 0 bases and the J gene lost 2 bases, with 6 bases spanning the gap. In DNA form, the CDR3 reads TGCGCCAGCAGCTTGGACGGAGCCTACAATGAGCAGTTCTTC. This codes for CASSLDGAYNEQFF.

V usage is TRBV5-8 and J usage is TRBJ1-1; D is unresolved. Germline CDR1 is SGHTS and CDR2 is YDEGEE. The V gene lost 7 bases and the J gene lost 0 bases, with 4 bases spanning the gap. The CDR3 spans 11 residues. The CDR3 sequence is CASFMNTEAFF. DNA for the CDR3: TGTGCCAGCTTCATGAACACTGAAGCTTTCTTT.

DNA for the CDR3: TGTGCCAGCAGCGTTGGACTTCTGGGGGAGGTCAAAAACATTCAGTACTTC. This sequence encodes CASSVGLLGEVKNIQYF. V is TRBV14 and J is TRBJ2-4; possibly TRBD2 for D (6 bases). The CDR3 extends over 17 amino acids. Germline loops: CDR1 SGHDN, CDR2 FVKESK. Trimming shortened V by 5 bases and J by 3 bases, and 20 bases separated the two germline ends. Using reference TRBV14 and TRBJ2-4 for the parts outside the CDR3, the full variable domain is EAGVTQFPSHSVIEKGQTVTLRCDPISGHDNLYWYRRVMGKEIKFLLHFVKESKQDESGMPNNRFLAERTGGTYSTLKVQPAELEDSGVYFCASSVGLLGEVKNIQYFGAGTRLSVL.

The V call is TRBV2, the J call TRBJ2-5; 9 nucleotides align to TRBD2. Germline V lookup: CDR1 SNHLY, CDR2 FYNNEI. V gave up 5 bases and J gave up 2 bases; unmatched junction bases: 6. The CDR3 extends over 15 amino acids. CDR3: CASSTRGGSQETQYF. The CDR3 region has the DNA TGTGCCAGCAGTACGCGGGGGGGTTCACAAGAGACCCAGTACTTC.